The 23 T cell receptor beta chains reported below all come from one sample, sequenced in a study of cytomegalovirus exposure and HLA in healthy donors. A multiplex PCR was run with 60 Vbeta primers and 13 Jbeta primers. The repertoire was sequenced with immunoSEQ multiplex PCR; TCRdb's copy has only in-frame clones and lacks some. The table records approximately 140,000 clones, around 77% of them present only once. Sequencing input: PBMCs. These receptors were collected from a woman aged 45-60 years in good health and CMV-seronegative.

This clone has only a few counts. The V gene is TRBV4-3, the J gene TRBJ1-2, with 8 bases fitting TRBD1. Trimming removed 1 base from V and 0 bases from J; junction bases left unmatched: 7. Germline CDR1 is LGHNA and CDR2 is YSLEER. The CDR3 is 17 amino acids. CDR3 protein: CASSQGQGTLSNYGYTF. For the CDR3, the DNA is TGCGCCAGCAGCCAAGGACAGGGGACCTTGTCTAACTATGGCTACACCTTC.

The gene calls are TRBV6-5 and TRBJ2-7; D remains ambiguous. The length of the CDR3 is 14 residues. CDR1 and CDR2 (germline): MNHEY, SVGAGI. Deletions cut 7 bases from V and 6 bases from J, with 19 bases between. CDR3 protein: CASTPSWRGGEQYV. CDR3 DNA: TGTGCCAGCACCCCCAGCTGGCGCGGCGGCGAGCAGTACGTC.

The V call is TRBV5-1, the J call TRBJ1-1; 9 nucleotides match TRBD1. V shed 4 bases and J 0 bases; nucleotides not matched to a gene: 7. CDR1 SGHRS and CDR2 YFSETQ come from the germline V gene. This CDR3 contains 16 residues. In DNA, the CDR3 is TGCGCCAGCAGCCCTCCGGGACAGGGCTTGAACACTGAAGCTTTCTTT. Protein sequence: CASSPPGQGLNTEAFF.

The gene calls are TRBV4-3 and TRBJ2-7, with TRBD2 identical over 12 bases. This CDR3 has 16 amino acids. V shed 0 bases and J 6 bases; nucleotides not matched to a gene: 6. CDR1 is LGHNA, CDR2 YSLEER, per germline. The CDR3 spells CASSQEASGRAREQYF. For the CDR3, the DNA is TGCGCCAGCAGCCAAGAAGCTAGCGGGAGGGCCCGCGAGCAGTACTTC.

The V and J genes are TRBV28 and TRBJ2-1; a possible D gene is TRBD1 (6 bases). Trimming took 6 bases from V and 7 from J, leaving 10 bases between them. CDR3 size: 12 residues. CDR1 is MDHEN and CDR2 is SYDVKM in the germline V gene. The CDR3: CASSQRGNEQFF. The CDR3 bases are TGTGCCAGCAGCCAGAGGGGGAATGAGCAGTTCTTC.

V usage is TRBV19 and J usage is TRBJ2-7, with 7 bases matching TRBD2. The CDR3 has 13 residues. Germline CDR1 is LNHDA and CDR2 is SQIVND (reference sequence). Trimming took 5 bases from V and 3 from J; bases not matched to a gene: 4. CDR3 in DNA: TGTGCCAGTAGTGGCCTAGCGGACTACGAGCAGTACTTC. Translating gives CASSGLADYEQYF.

The chain has TRBV7-3 and TRBJ2-3; 10 bases align to TRBD1. Germline V lookup: CDR1 SGHTA, CDR2 FQGTGA. The CDR3 runs to 17 residues. Germline trimming cut 2 bases from V and 0 bases from J; bases unmatched to any gene: 5. This CDR3 reads CASSLETGGLSTDTQYF. The CDR3 nucleotides read TGTGCCAGCAGCTTAGAGACAGGGGGCTTGAGCACAGATACGCAGTATTTT. The full variable domain, completed using reference TRBV7-3 and TRBJ2-3, is GAGVSQTPSNKVTEKGKYVELRCDPISGHTALYWYRQSLGQGPEFLIYFQGTGAADDSGLPNDRFFAVRPEGSVSTLKIQRTERGDSAVYLCASSLETGGLSTDTQYFGPGTRLTVL.

This rearrangement joins TRBV4-2 to TRBJ2-1, with 10 bases identical to TRBD1. Losses at the gene ends were 1 base for V and 5 bases for J; bases not matched to a gene: 2. Per germline, CDR1 LGHNA and CDR2 YNFKEQ. The CDR3 runs 15 residues. The CDR3 bases are TGTGCCAGCAGCCAAGCCGGGACAGGGGACAATGAGCAGTTCTTC. Translated, it gives CASSQAGTGDNEQFF.

V and J are TRBV27 and TRBJ2-1; possibly TRBD2 for D (6 bases). The length of the CDR3 is 14 residues. Germline lookup yields CDR1 MNHEY and CDR2 SMNVEV (reference sequence). Trimming cost V 6 bases and J 4 bases, with 13 bases left between them. The CDR3 coding sequence is TGTGCCAGCAGCGTGGACGGGGGATACAATGAGCAGTTCTTC. Its translation: CASSVDGGYNEQFF.

J is TRBJ2-6 and V is TRBV6-5, with TRBD1 as a possible D gene (5 bases). This CDR3 contains 15 residues. Germline V CDR1 and CDR2: MNHEY, SVGAGI. V was shortened by 2 bases and J by 1 base, with 6 bases between the two germline ends. Here the CDR3 DNA reads TGTGCCAGCAGTTACGCAGGGTCTGGGGCCAACGTCCTGACTTTC. Amino acid sequence: CASSYAGSGANVLTF.

The rearrangement uses TRBV19 and TRBJ1-3; D is unclear. The V end lost 6 bases, the J end lost 0 bases, and 18 bases lay between the germline ends. This CDR3 contains 17 residues. Germline CDR1 is LNHDA and CDR2 is SQIVND (reference sequence). The CDR3 loop is CASRQARAGSSGNTIYF. The CDR3 bases are TGTGCCAGTAGACAAGCGAGGGCTGGAAGCTCTGGAAACACCATATATTTT.

J is TRBJ1-3 and V is TRBV27; D is perhaps TRBD1 (5 bases). The CDR3 is 16 amino acids. Germline V CDR1 and CDR2: MNHEY, SMNVEV (reference sequence). The ends were cut back, 5 bases at V and 0 bases at J, with 14 bases in the middle. This chain's CDR3 is CASSPYRSRSGNTIYF. CDR3 coding DNA: TGTGCCAGCAGTCCCTACAGGTCCCGCTCTGGAAACACCATATATTTT.

In its sample, this clone was seen once. The chain joins TRBV28 to TRBJ1-5, with 12 bases aligning to TRBD1. Trimming at V came to 6 bases and at J to 2 bases, leaving 5 bases not matched to a gene. CDR1 MDHEN and CDR2 SYDVKM come from the germline V gene. This CDR3 is 16 amino acids long. CDR3 residues: CASRRGTGGRNQPQHF. CDR3 sequence (DNA): TGTGCCAGCAGAAGAGGGACAGGGGGCCGCAATCAGCCCCAGCATTTT.

This chain links TRBV5-1 with TRBJ2-7; weak D call: TRBD2 (6 bases). The germline gives CDR1 SGHRS, CDR2 YFSETQ. Between the trimmed V and J ends, which lost 1 base and 5 bases, there was a span of 13 bases. There are 14 residues in the CDR3. CDR3 bases: TGCGCCAGCAGCTTGCCAGGAGGGCCTGACGAGCAGTACGTC. Amino acid sequence: CASSLPGGPDEQYV.

This CDR3 is CASSFGTVEQYF. DNA for the CDR3: TGTGCCAGCAGTTTCGGGACAGTTGAGCAGTACTTC. The chain combines TRBV28 with TRBJ2-7, with 7 bases aligning to TRBD1. Per germline, CDR1 MDHEN and CDR2 SYDVKM. CDR3 length equals 12 residues. Trimming took 3 bases from V and 7 from J; bases not matched to a gene: 3.

The chain is built from TRBV2 and TRBJ1-2; TRBD1 agrees at 9 bases. Germline CDR1 reads SNHLY; CDR2 reads FYNNEI. The CDR3 loop spans 14 amino acids. V lost 5 bases and J lost 6; bases outside the gene matches: 7. The CDR3 DNA sequence: TGTGCCAGCAGTCTGAAGACAGGGGGTAATGGCTACACCTTC. This sequence encodes CASSLKTGGNGYTF.

This clone occurred a few times. V gene TRBV4-3 combines with J gene TRBJ1-1, with 8 nucleotides matching TRBD1. V was pared by 3 bases and J by 4 bases, with 13 bases of the junction left unmatched. This CDR3 is 17 amino acids long. The germline gives CDR1 LGHNA, CDR2 YSLEER. The chain's CDR3 is CASSQTRIQGGGTEAFF. The CDR3 region has the DNA TGCGCCAGCAGCCAGACAAGAATACAGGGGGGAGGCACTGAAGCTTTCTTT.

On this clone: At one of its ends the junction is not consistent with the germline gene, which may arise from a read error. The J gene is TRBJ1-5, the V gene TRBV29-1; 7 bases map to TRBD1. The CDR3 contains 14 residues. Per germline, CDR1 SQVTM and CDR2 ANQGSEA. The CDR3 reads CSVGTDYSNQPQNF. Written as DNA, the CDR3 is TGCAGCGTAGGGACAGATTATAGCAATCAGCCCCAGAATTTT.

The CDR3 sequence: CASSPRTGNTGELFF. The CDR3 DNA follows: TGTGCCAGCAGCCCAAGGACAGGGAACACCGGGGAGCTGTTTTTT. The J gene is TRBJ2-2, the V gene TRBV14, with 7 bases lining up with TRBD1. Germline V lookup: CDR1 SGHDN, CDR2 FVKESK. Unmatched junction bases numbered 3, after V lost 4 bases and J lost 1 base. The CDR3 runs 15 residues.

The chain recombines TRBV6-5 with TRBJ2-2; D may be TRBD2 (6 bases). The germline V gene encodes CDR1 MNHEY and CDR2 SVGAGI. The CDR3 has 15 residues. V lost 0 bases and J 3 bases, leaving 8 bases between the germline ends. Here the CDR3 reads CASSYSWGDTGELFF. The CDR3 DNA follows: TGTGCCAGCAGTTACTCGTGGGGGGACACCGGGGAGCTGTTTTTT.

The chain links TRBV5-6 to TRBJ2-3, with D possibly TRBD1 on 6 matching bases. V lost 5 bases and J 5 bases, leaving 21 bases between the germline ends. CDR3 length equals 16 residues. Germline-derived CDR1 and CDR2 are SGHDT and YYEEEE. CDR3 DNA: TGTGCCAGCAGTTTTACAGGGATAGGTCAGGGAGATACGCAGTATTTT. Amino acids: CASSFTGIGQGDTQYF.

V and J are TRBV9 and TRBJ2-7; 8 bases line up with TRBD2. Germline V gene data show CDR1 as SGDLS and CDR2 as YYNGEE. Trimming at V came to 0 bases and at J to 4 bases, leaving 3 bases not matched to a gene. The CDR3 runs 14 residues. The CDR3 reads CASSVAGGEYEQYF. The CDR3 DNA reads TGTGCCAGCAGCGTAGCGGGAGGGGAGTACGAGCAGTACTTC.

The chain joins TRBV6-1 to TRBJ2-3; D is possibly TRBD1 (6 bases). The CDR3 covers 14 residues. Germline V gene data show CDR1 as MNHNS and CDR2 as SASEGT. Trimming shortened V by 7 bases and J by 2 bases, and 13 bases separated the two germline ends. The CDR3 reads CASKQGLLTDTQYF. CDR3 bases: TGTGCCAGCAAACAGGGCCTCCTCACAGATACGCAGTATTTT.